This entry is about one T cell receptor beta chain. This specimen belongs to a study of shared clonotypes between healthy human individuals. Clones were sequenced by immunoSEQ multiplex PCR, and TCRdb holds only the in-frame ones, with some missing. Of roughly 2,000,000 clones listed, 85% to 95% are singletons. Naive CD8 isolation took CD45RO-negative cells positively selected for CCR7 and excluded terminally differentiated effector memory CD45RA+ cells. Every contributor of samples was a Caucasian grown-up residing in Nashville, Tennessee. The source of this sequence is a man aged 18 to 30 in good health. Some clones in this sample may be carry-over from other donors' samples. Specimen: naive CD8+ T cells from PBMCs.

The CDR3 loop is CASRTGGSHEQYF. The CDR3 DNA reads as TGTGCCAGCAGGACAGGGGGCAGCCACGAGCAGTACTTC. The gene calls are TRBV2 and TRBJ2-7, with 10 positions matching TRBD1. J was trimmed by 5 bases and V by 6 bases; bases with no gene match: 4. Per the germline V gene, CDR1 is SNHLY and CDR2 is FYNNEI. There are 13 residues in the CDR3.